This entry describes one T cell receptor (beta chain). Trimming took 6 bases from V and 6 from J; bases not matched to a gene: 9. This CDR3 spans 15 amino acids. The germline V gene has CDR1 MNHEY and CDR2 SVGAGI. This table comes from immunoSEQ multiplex PCR, and its TCRdb copy is limited to in-frame clones, with some not included. The sample holds about 140,000 clones, more than 70% seen once. This record belongs to a study of T cell responses to AZD1222 COVID-19 vaccine. This clonotype originated in an adult in good health. The chain couples TRBV6-5 to TRBJ2-7, with 12 bases matching TRBD1. Sequencing was performed on peripheral blood, taken on day 0 of AZD1222 vaccination. CDR3 sequence (DNA): TGTGCCAGCAGCTTTCCCGGGACAGGGGGCCGCGAGCAGTACTTC. Translation: CASSFPGTGGREQYF.